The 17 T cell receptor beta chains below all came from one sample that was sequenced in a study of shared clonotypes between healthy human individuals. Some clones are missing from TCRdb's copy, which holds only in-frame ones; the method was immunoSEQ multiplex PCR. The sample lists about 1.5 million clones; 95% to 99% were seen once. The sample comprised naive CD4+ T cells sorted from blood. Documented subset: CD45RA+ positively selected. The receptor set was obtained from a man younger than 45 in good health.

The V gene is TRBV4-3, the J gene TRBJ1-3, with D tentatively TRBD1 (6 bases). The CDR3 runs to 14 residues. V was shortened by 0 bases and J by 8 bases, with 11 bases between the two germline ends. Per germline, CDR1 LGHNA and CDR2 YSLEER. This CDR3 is CASSQDSGAYTIYF. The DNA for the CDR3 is TGCGCCAGCAGCCAAGATTCGGGGGCTTACACCATATATTTT.

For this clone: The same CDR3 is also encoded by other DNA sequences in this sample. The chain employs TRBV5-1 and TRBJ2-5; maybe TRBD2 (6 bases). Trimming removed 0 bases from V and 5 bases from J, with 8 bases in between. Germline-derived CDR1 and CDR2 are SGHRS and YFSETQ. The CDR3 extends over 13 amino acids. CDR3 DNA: TGCGCCAGCAGCTTGGGTGGAGGGGAGACCCAGTACTTC. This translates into CASSLGGGETQYF.

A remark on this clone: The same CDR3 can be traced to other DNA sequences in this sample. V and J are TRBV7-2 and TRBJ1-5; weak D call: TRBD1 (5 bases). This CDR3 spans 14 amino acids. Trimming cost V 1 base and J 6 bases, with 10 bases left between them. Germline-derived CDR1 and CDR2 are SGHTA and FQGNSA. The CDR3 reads CASSLGQGSQPQHF. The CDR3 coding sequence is TGTGCCAGCAGCTTAGGGCAGGGTAGTCAGCCCCAGCATTTT. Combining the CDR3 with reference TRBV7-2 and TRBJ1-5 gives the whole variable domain GAGVSQSPSNKVTEKGKDVELRCDPISGHTALYWYRQSLGQGLEFLIYFQGNSAPDKSGLPSDRFSAERTGGSVSTLTIQRTQQEDSAVYLCASSLGQGSQPQHFGDGTRLSIL.

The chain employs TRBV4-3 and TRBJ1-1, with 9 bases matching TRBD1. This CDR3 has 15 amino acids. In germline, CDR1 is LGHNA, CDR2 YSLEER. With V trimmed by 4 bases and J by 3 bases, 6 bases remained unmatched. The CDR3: CASSPQGAGYTEAFF. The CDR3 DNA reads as TGCGCCAGCAGCCCACAGGGGGCCGGGTACACTGAAGCTTTCTTT.

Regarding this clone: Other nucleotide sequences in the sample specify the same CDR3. CDR3 DNA sequence: TGTGCCAGCAGCTTACTTGGTGATCAGCCCCAGCATTTT. It is translated as CASSLLGDQPQHF. The chain carries TRBV7-2 and TRBJ1-5; D remains ambiguous. This CDR3 has 13 amino acids. Germline CDR1 SGHTA, CDR2 FQGNSA. V lost 2 bases and J lost 5, with 7 bases in between.

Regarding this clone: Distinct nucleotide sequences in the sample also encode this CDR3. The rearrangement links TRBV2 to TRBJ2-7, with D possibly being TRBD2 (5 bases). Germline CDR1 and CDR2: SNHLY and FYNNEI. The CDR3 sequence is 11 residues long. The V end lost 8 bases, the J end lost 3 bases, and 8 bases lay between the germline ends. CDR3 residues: CASGSGYEQYF. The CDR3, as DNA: TGTGCCAGCGGAAGCGGCTACGAGCAGTACTTC.

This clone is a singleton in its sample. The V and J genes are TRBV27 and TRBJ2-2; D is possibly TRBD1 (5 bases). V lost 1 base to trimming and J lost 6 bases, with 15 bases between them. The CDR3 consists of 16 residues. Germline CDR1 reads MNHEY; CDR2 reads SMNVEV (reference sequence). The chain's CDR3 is CASSLLGHGGSGELFF. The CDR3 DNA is TGTGCCAGCAGTTTATTGGGGCACGGCGGTTCCGGGGAGCTGTTTTTT.

The CDR3 nucleotides are TGTGCCAGCTCACCACCGTCCGCGAGGGCCGAGCAGTACTTC. The encoded protein is CASSPPSARAEQYF. The rearrangement links TRBV18 to TRBJ2-7; a possible D gene is TRBD2 (5 bases). This CDR3 region has 14 residues. Germline-derived CDR1 and CDR2 are KGHSH and LQKENI. Trimming stripped 0 bases from V and 6 bases from J, with 12 bases between.

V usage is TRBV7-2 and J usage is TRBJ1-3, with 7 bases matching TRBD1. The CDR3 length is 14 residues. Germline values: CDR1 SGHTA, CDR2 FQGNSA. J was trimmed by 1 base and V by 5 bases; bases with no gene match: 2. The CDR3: CASSPDRSGNTIYF. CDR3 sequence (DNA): TGTGCCAGCAGCCCGGACAGGTCTGGAAACACCATATATTTT.

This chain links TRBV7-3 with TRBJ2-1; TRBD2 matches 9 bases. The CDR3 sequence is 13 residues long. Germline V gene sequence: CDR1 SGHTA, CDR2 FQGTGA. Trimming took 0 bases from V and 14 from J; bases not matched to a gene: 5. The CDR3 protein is CASSLTASGRKFF. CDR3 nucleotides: TGTGCCAGCAGCTTAACGGCGAGCGGGAGGAAGTTCTTC.

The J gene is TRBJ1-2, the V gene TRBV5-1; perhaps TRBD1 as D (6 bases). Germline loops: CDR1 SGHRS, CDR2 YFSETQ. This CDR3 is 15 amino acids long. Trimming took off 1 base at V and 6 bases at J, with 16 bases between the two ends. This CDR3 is CASSLKSAGADGYTF. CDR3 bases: TGCGCCAGCAGCTTGAAATCGGCAGGGGCCGATGGCTACACCTTC.

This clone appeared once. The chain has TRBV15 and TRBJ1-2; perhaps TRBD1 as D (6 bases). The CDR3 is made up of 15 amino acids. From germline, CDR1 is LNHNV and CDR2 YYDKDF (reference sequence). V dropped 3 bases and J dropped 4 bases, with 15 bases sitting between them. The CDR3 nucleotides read TGTGCCACCAGCAGCCCCCAGGGCAGGGGCTATGGCTACACCTTC. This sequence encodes CATSSPQGRGYGYTF.

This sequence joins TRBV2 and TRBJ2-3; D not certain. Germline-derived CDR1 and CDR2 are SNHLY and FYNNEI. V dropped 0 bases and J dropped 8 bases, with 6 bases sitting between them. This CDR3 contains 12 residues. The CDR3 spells CASSEAPPTQYF. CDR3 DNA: TGTGCCAGCAGTGAAGCGCCCCCTACGCAGTATTTT.

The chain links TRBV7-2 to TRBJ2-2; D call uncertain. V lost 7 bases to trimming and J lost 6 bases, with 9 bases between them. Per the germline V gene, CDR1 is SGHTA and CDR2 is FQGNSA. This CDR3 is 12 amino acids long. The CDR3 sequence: CASTSPPGELFF. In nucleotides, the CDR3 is TGTGCCAGCACCTCCCCCCCCGGGGAGCTGTTTTTT.

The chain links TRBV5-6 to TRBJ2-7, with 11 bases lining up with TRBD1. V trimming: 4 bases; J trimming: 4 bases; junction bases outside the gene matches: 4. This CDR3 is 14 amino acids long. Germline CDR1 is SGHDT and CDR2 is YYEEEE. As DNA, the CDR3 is TGTGCCAGCAGCGCCCGGGACAGGGGGTACGAGCAGTACTTC. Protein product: CASSARDRGYEQYF.

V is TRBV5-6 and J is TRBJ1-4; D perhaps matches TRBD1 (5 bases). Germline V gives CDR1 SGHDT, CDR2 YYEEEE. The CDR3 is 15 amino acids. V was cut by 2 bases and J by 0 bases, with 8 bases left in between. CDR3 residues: CASSFTGSTNEKLFF. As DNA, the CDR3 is TGTGCCAGCAGCTTTACAGGTTCAACTAATGAAAAACTGTTTTTT.

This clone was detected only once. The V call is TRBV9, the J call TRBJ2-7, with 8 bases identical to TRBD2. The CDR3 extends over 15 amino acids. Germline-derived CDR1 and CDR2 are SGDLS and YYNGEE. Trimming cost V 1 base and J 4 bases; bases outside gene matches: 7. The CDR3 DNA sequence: TGTGCCAGCAGCGTATCTGCGCGGGAGGATTACGAGCAGTACTTC. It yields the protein CASSVSAREDYEQYF.